This T cell receptor beta chain was retrieved from a study of blood T cell repertoires in COVID-19. The V end lost 3 bases, the J end lost 1 base, and 10 bases lay between the germline ends. The CDR3 is 15 amino acids. The V gene's germline CDR1 is MGHDK and CDR2 SYGVNS. Measured with immunoSEQ multiplex PCR; TCRdb has only the in-frame clones, and not every one. The table has some 240,000 clones, approximately 84% seen once. The chain uses TRBV25-1 and TRBJ2-1; D is possibly TRBD2 (5 bases). Material for sequencing was PBMCs or T cells enriched from blood (not recorded which). The sequence came from a man between 50 and 59 years old who had recovered from COVID-19. The CDR3 DNA is TGTGCCAGCAGTGACGCGGGCCTATCCTACAATGAGCAGTTCTTC. It is translated as CASSDAGLSYNEQFF.